This TCR beta chain is from a study of T cell repertoires in cytomegalovirus infection. Study context: It was the public TCR beta signatures that indicated both CMV infection and matching HLA type.

Regarding the study as a whole: Within the response measured ex vivo, HLA-C-restricted CMV-specific TCR beta clonotypes were dominant. Carriers of CMV plus the relevant HLA were identified by cumulative public TCR beta family frequency.

A remark on this clonotype: Antigen unknown.

TCRdb reprocessed the reads with MiXCR, giving one entry per CDR3 protein. The sample consists of fewer than 200,000 distinct CDR3 sequences, 13% to 15% of them appearing once. Trimming cost V 0 bases and J 0 bases, with 11 bases left between them. This CDR3 has 16 amino acids. Germline V lookup: CDR1 DFQATT, CDR2 SNEGSKA (reference sequence). The sequencing input was PBMCs. This clonotype was sampled from a human donor in good health (CMV status not recorded). Some clones in this sample may be carry-over from other donors' samples. The chain carries TRBV20-1 and TRBJ2-2, with no clear D. CDR3 sequence (DNA): TGCAGTGCTAGAGATCGCAAAGCCGCGAACACCGGGGAGCTGTTTTTT. Translating gives CSARDRKAANTGELFF.